This TCR beta chain stems from a study of vaccination and CD4 T cells after COVID-19. Germline values: CDR1 DFQATT, CDR2 SNEGSKA (reference sequence). The CDR3 is 12 residues long. V was clipped by 0 bases and J by 0 bases, with 2 bases between them. Noted treatment: roughly nine-day PBMC culture with coronavirus spike peptide pools or control peptides (ViraFEST assay). Comment on this clonotype: Its antigen remains unidentified.

Sequencing of cultured CD4+ T cell DNA used the Oncomine TCR Beta short-read assay. TCRdb recomputed calls from the PCR reads with MiXCR, one row per CDR3 protein. The sample holds tens of thousands of distinct CDR3 sequences; approximately 49% are singletons and the top ten take approximately 6.1%. J is TRBJ2-5 and V is TRBV20-1; D is unclear. The material sequenced was CD4+ T cells from blood, cultured in vitro. This clonotype was sampled from a human donor who had recovered from COVID-19. CDR3 DNA sequence: TGCAGTGCTAGAGAGTACCAAGAGACCCAGTACTTC. Its protein product is CSAREYQETQYF.